A single sample gave rise to the 23 T cell receptor beta chains below, sequenced in a study of T cells after yellow fever vaccination. In TCRdb, the 5' RACE reads were re-called with MiXCR into one record per CDR3 protein. The sample lists approximately 160,000 distinct CDR3 sequences, 7% to 10% occurring once. The sample here was CD8+ T cells sorted from PBMCs, taken 45 days after the yellow fever booster vaccination. The receptors shown here come from a man aged 18 to 30 who received the YFV17D yellow fever vaccine.

This clonotype was counted a few times. The genes are TRBV7-9 and TRBJ1-2, with D tentatively TRBD1 (5 bases). The CDR3 runs 17 residues. Trimming removed 5 bases from V and 8 bases from J, with 27 bases in between. The germline V gene has CDR1 SEHNR and CDR2 FQNEAQ (reference sequence). CDR3 amino acids: CASSPRRQPSGSTGYTF. Here the CDR3 DNA reads TGTGCCAGCAGCCCCCGAAGACAGCCATCCGGTAGTACAGGCTACACCTTC.

This sequence joins TRBV15 and TRBJ2-7, with D possibly being TRBD2 (5 bases). The CDR3 totals 14 residues. Trimming cost V 0 bases and J 2 bases, with 8 bases left between them. Germline CDR1 is LNHNV and CDR2 is YYDKDF (reference sequence). CDR3 nucleotide sequence: TGTGCCACCAGCAGAGATCGGGGTCCCTACGAGCAGTACGTC. Its translation: CATSRDRGPYEQYV.

This clonotype was counted a few times. The V and J genes are TRBV4-1 and TRBJ2-1; D is possibly TRBD1 or TRBD2 (5 bases each). V lost 1 base, J lost 6 bases, and 13 bases lay in between. CDR3 length: 15 residues. The germline CDR1 and CDR2 sequences are MGHRA and YSYEKL. For the CDR3, the DNA is TGCGCCAGCAGCCAAGGTCCCGGGGCCCCCAATGAGCAGTTCTTC. It is translated as CASSQGPGAPNEQFF.

The sample holds many counts of this clonotype. The rearrangement joins TRBV10-3 to TRBJ2-7; either TRBD1 or TRBD2 may fit D (6 bases each). The CDR3 totals 15 residues. Trimming left V 0 bases short and J 5 bases short, with 14 bases between. Looked up from germline, CDR1 is ENHRY and CDR2 is SYGVKD. This CDR3 reads CAISESGRGGHEQYF. The CDR3 coding sequence is TGTGCCATCAGTGAGTCGGGCAGGGGAGGTCACGAGCAGTACTTC.

This clonotype was detected many times. The chain employs TRBV27 and TRBJ1-5, with 9 bases matching TRBD1. This CDR3 is built from 14 residues. The V and J ends lost 9 bases and 7 bases, in that order; junction bases with no gene match: 10. Germline values: CDR1 MNHEY, CDR2 SMNVEV (reference sequence). CDR3 region: CASSPGQGGQPQHF. CDR3 nucleotides: TGTGCCAGTTCCCCGGGACAGGGCGGGCAGCCCCAGCATTTT.

The rearrangement uses TRBV20-1 and TRBJ2-7; 13 nucleotides match TRBD2. Germline-derived CDR1 and CDR2 are DFQATT and SNEGSKA (reference sequence). V lost 5 bases and J lost 4; bases outside the gene matches: 11. This CDR3 spans 16 amino acids. CDR3 DNA: TGCAGTGCTCCCGAAAGGACTAGCGGGGGAGGATACGAGCAGTACTTC. Translating it yields CSAPERTSGGGYEQYF.

The genes are TRBV29-1 and TRBJ2-1; TRBD2 matches 14 bases. The CDR3 is made up of 14 amino acids. V dropped 4 bases and J dropped 5; count of bases not matched to a gene: 1. Germline CDR1 and CDR2: SQVTM and ANQGSEA. CDR3 protein: CSVAGLAGDNEQFF. Here the CDR3 DNA reads TGCAGCGTTGCGGGACTAGCGGGGGACAATGAGCAGTTCTTC.

This clonotype has a count of ten or more. The rearrangement joins TRBV4-3 to TRBJ1-1; perhaps TRBD1 as D (5 bases). The CDR3 length is 13 residues. V lost 4 bases and J lost 4, with 10 bases in between. CDR1 and CDR2 from the germline V gene are LGHNA and YSLEER. This chain's CDR3 is CASSRGDGTEAFF. As DNA, the CDR3 is TGCGCCAGCAGCCGGGGGGACGGCACTGAAGCTTTCTTT.

The CDR3 loop is CASSYSTANTEAFF. The DNA of the CDR3 is TGTGCCAGCAGTTACTCCACAGCAAACACTGAAGCTTTCTTT. This chain joins TRBV6-2 or TRBV6-3 and TRBJ1-1, with unresolved D. The CDR3 loop spans 14 amino acids. The V end lost 0 bases, the J end lost 2 bases, and 7 bases lay between the germline ends. CDR1 is MNHEY and CDR2 is SVGEGT in the germline V gene.

This chain links TRBV27 with TRBJ2-3; 9 bases agree with TRBD1. The germline CDR1 and CDR2 sequences are MNHEY and SMNVEV (reference sequence). Trimming at V came to 2 bases and at J to 5 bases, leaving 5 bases not matched to a gene. This CDR3 comprises 15 residues. The CDR3 DNA reads as TGTGCCAGCAGTTTACGGGGACAGGGAAAAGATACGCAGTATTTT. Translation gives CASSLRGQGKDTQYF.

This clonotype was observed a few times. The V gene is TRBV9, the J gene TRBJ2-2, with 7 bases matching TRBD1. Germline-derived CDR1 and CDR2 are SGDLS and YYNGEE. The V and J ends lost 3 bases and 2 bases, in that order; junction bases with no gene match: 7. This CDR3 has 16 residues. CDR3 coding DNA: TGTGCCAGCAGCGCCCCGGGACAGCATAACACCGGGGAGCTGTTTTTT. Its protein is CASSAPGQHNTGELFF. Variable domain in full (rest from reference TRBV9 and TRBJ2-2): DSGVTQTPKHLITATGQRVTLRCSPRSGDLSVYWYQQSLDQGLQFLIQYYNGEERAKGNILERFSAQQFPDLHSELNLSSLELGDSALYFCASSAPGQHNTGELFFGEGSRLTVL.

This clonotype was seen more than once but under ten times. V gene TRBV7-9 combines with J gene TRBJ2-5; 10 positions agree with TRBD2. Germline trimming cut 5 bases from V and 3 bases from J; bases unmatched to any gene: 6. The length of the CDR3 is 15 residues. Germline CDR1 SEHNR, CDR2 FQNEAQ (reference sequence). The CDR3 sequence is CASSPLAGEEETQYF. As DNA, the CDR3 is TGTGCCAGCAGCCCTCTAGCGGGGGAGGAAGAGACCCAGTACTTC.

Many counts were recorded for this clonotype. CDR3 residues: CSAPNLGANTGELFF. CDR3 DNA: TGCAGTGCTCCTAACCTGGGGGCGAACACCGGGGAGCTGTTTTTT. The gene calls are TRBV20-1 and TRBJ2-2; D may correspond to TRBD1 or TRBD2 (5 bases each). In germline, CDR1 is DFQATT, CDR2 SNEGSKA (reference sequence). This CDR3 is built from 15 residues. Trimming removed 5 bases from V and 0 bases from J, with 13 bases in between.

This clonotype was counted at least ten times. This CDR3 reads CASSLVGLNTEAFF. The CDR3 DNA reads TGCGCCAGCAGCTTGGTGGGCCTGAACACTGAAGCTTTCTTT. The chain has TRBV5-1 and TRBJ1-1; no clear D. Germline loops: CDR1 SGHRS, CDR2 YFSETQ. Between the trimmed V and J ends, which lost 0 bases and 0 bases, there was a span of 6 bases. This CDR3 region has 14 residues.

The gene calls are TRBV4-1 and TRBJ1-4; a possible D gene is TRBD1 (5 bases). This CDR3 has 15 residues. V lost 4 bases, J lost 8 bases, and 17 bases lay in between. In germline, CDR1 is MGHRA, CDR2 YSYEKL. The CDR3 reads CASSPPGGAREKLFF. The CDR3 DNA is TGCGCCAGCAGCCCCCCGGGAGGGGCCAGGGAAAAACTGTTTTTT.

V is TRBV19 and J is TRBJ1-2; TRBD1 agrees at 7 bases. Unmatched junction bases numbered 12, after V lost 10 bases and J lost 4 bases. Germline CDR1 reads LNHDA; CDR2 reads SQIVND (reference sequence). This CDR3 has 14 residues. The CDR3 nucleotides read TGTGCCACCGCACAGGGGACTCCTTTCTATGGCTACACCTTC. It is translated as CATAQGTPFYGYTF.

There are a few counts of this clonotype. This chain links TRBV6-2 or TRBV6-3 with TRBJ1-5, with D maybe TRBD1 (6 bases). V lost 2 bases, J lost 1 base, and 9 bases lay in between. Germline V gives CDR1 MNHEY, CDR2 SVGEGT. The CDR3 totals 15 residues. As DNA, the CDR3 is TGTGCCAGCAGTTACACAGGGCGGAGCAATCAGCCCCAGCATTTT. Amino acid sequence: CASSYTGRSNQPQHF.

V is TRBV4-1 and J is TRBJ1-1; 9 bases fit TRBD1. The V gene end was trimmed by 5 bases and the J gene end by 7 bases; junction bases not matched to a gene: 5. The CDR3 runs to 13 residues. CDR1 is MGHRA, CDR2 YSYEKL, per germline. The CDR3: CASSVQGASEAFF. The CDR3 coding sequence is TGCGCCAGCAGCGTACAGGGGGCGAGTGAAGCTTTCTTT.

This clonotype was picked up a small number of times. The chain is built from TRBV5-4 and TRBJ2-3; 8 positions match TRBD2. The CDR3 is 14 residues long. Per germline, CDR1 SGHNT and CDR2 YYREEE (reference sequence). The CDR3 DNA follows: TGTGCTTACCGGGGGGGGAGCAGCACAGATACGCAGTATTTT. The encoded protein is CAYRGGSSTDTQYF.

The chain joins TRBV27 to TRBJ1-5; 7 bases line up with TRBD1. In germline, CDR1 is MNHEY, CDR2 SMNVEV (reference sequence). J gave up 7 bases and V 4 bases, and 4 bases lay outside the gene matches. The CDR3 runs 13 residues. This chain's CDR3 is CASSWDRGQPQHF. The CDR3 DNA follows: TGTGCCAGCAGTTGGGACAGAGGACAGCCCCAGCATTTT.

The chain joins TRBV27 to TRBJ2-5; D is possibly TRBD2 (5 bases). The germline V and J ends were trimmed by 4 bases and 3 bases, with 9 bases remaining between them. CDR1 is MNHEY, CDR2 SMNVEV, per germline (reference sequence). The CDR3 runs 13 residues. Here the CDR3 DNA reads TGTGCCAGCAGTTGGACTGGGGAAGAGACCCAGTACTTC. Its protein is CASSWTGEETQYF.

This clonotype occurred a few times. This sequence joins TRBV12-3 or TRBV12-4 and TRBJ2-2; a weak D match, TRBD2 (6 bases). Trimming removed 4 bases from V and 5 bases from J, with 11 bases in between. The CDR3 is 14 residues long. CDR3 nucleotide sequence: TGTGCCAGCAGTTACGGGGGAAAGACCGGGGAGCTGTTTTTT. Its translation is CASSYGGKTGELFF.

In this sample, this clonotype turned up many times. The rearrangement links TRBV7-9 to TRBJ1-1; D is unresolved. The CDR3 sequence is 15 residues long. The germline CDR1 and CDR2 sequences are SEHNR and FQNEAQ (reference sequence). V lost 4 bases and J lost 5, with 17 bases in between. CDR3 amino acids: CASSSLRGYGTEAFF. The CDR3, as DNA: TGTGCCAGCAGCTCCCTCCGCGGTTATGGGACTGAAGCTTTCTTT.